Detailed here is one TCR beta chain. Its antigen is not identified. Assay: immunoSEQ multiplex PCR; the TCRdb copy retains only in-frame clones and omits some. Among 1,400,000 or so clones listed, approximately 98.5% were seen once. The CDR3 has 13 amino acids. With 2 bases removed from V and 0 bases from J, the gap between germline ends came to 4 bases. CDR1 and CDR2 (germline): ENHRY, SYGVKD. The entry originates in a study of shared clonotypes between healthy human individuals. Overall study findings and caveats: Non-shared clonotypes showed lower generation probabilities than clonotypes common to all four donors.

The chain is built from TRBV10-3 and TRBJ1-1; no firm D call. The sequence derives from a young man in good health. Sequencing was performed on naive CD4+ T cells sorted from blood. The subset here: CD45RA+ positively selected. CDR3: CAISENMNTEAFF. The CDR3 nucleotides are TGTGCCATCAGTGAGAACATGAACACTGAAGCTTTCTTT.